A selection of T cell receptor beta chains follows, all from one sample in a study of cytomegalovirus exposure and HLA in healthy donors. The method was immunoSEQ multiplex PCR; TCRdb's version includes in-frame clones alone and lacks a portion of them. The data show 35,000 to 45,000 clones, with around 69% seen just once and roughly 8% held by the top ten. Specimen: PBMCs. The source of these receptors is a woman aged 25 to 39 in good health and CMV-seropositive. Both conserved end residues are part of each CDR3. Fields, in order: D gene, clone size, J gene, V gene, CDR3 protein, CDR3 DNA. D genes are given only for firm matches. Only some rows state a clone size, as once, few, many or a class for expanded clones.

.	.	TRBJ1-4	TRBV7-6	CASNDGRSVGKLFF	TGTGCCAGCAACGATGGCAGGTCCGTTGGAAAACTGTTTTTT
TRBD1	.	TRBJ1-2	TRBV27	CASSLGTGCSYTF	TGTGCCAGCAGTTTAGGGACAGGGTGTAGCTACACCTTC
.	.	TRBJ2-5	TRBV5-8	CASSLANRRGTQYF	TGTGCCAGCAGCTTGGCCAACAGGCGAGGGACCCAGTACTTC
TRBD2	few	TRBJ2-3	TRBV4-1	CASSQGLAGLAGTDTQYF	TGCGCCAGCAGCCAAGGACTAGCGGGACTAGCGGGCACAGATACGCAGTATTTT
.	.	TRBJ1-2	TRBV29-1	CSVANSGLYGYTF	TGCAGCGTTGCTAACAGTGGCTTATACGGCTACACCTTC
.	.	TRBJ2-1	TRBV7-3	CASSPNKGQGTHNEQFF	TGTGCCAGCAGCCCAAACAAGGGCCAGGGAACCCACAATGAGCAGTTCTTC
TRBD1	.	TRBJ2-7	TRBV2	CASSEMETGKTYEQYF	TGTGCCAGCAGTGAAATGGAGACAGGGAAAACCTACGAGCAGTACTTC
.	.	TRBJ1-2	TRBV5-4	CASSLDFWGVGDGYTF	TGTGCCAGCAGCTTGGATTTTTGGGGAGTCGGTGATGGCTACACCTTC
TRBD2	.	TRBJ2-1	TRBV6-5	CASSYTSVVDEQFF	TGTGCCAGCAGTTATACTAGCGTAGTAGATGAGCAGTTCTTC
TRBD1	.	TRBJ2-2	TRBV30	CAGGTAAGELFF	TGTGCCGGTGGGACAGCGGCCGGGGAGCTGTTTTTT
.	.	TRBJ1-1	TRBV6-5	CASSYSRGMNTEAFF	TGTGCCAGCAGTTACTCCAGGGGCATGAACACTGAAGCTTTCTTT
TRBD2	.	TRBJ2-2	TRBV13	CASSLEATSGTGELFF	TGTGCCAGCAGCTTAGAGGCGACTAGCGGGACCGGGGAGCTGTTTTTT
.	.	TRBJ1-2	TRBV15	CATSTPHGGIAFNGYTF	TGTGCCACCAGCACCCCGCATGGGGGGATCGCGTTTAATGGCTACACCTTC
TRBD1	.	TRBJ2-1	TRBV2	CASTVRGTGGLF	TGTGCCAGCACCGTAAGGGGGACAGGGGGTCTCTTC
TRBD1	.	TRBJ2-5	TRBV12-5	CASAQQGAQETQYF	TGTGCTAGTGCTCAACAGGGGGCTCAAGAGACCCAGTACTTC
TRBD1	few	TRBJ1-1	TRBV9	CASSRYRGNTEAFF	TGTGCCAGCAGCAGATACAGGGGAAACACTGAAGCTTTCTTT
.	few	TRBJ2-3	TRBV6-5	CASSPTADTQYF	TGTGCCAGCAGCCCTACAGCAGATACGCAGTATTTT
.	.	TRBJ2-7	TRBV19	CASRQSGTYEQYF	TGTGCCAGTAGACAGAGTGGAACCTACGAGCAGTACTTC
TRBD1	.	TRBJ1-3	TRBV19	CASSRGQPYSGNTIYF	TGTGCCAGTAGTAGGGGACAGCCCTACTCTGGAAACACCATATATTTT